One sample yielded the 26 T cell receptor beta chains listed below, sequenced in a study of blood T cell repertoires in COVID-19. Using immunoSEQ multiplex PCR, the repertoire was profiled, and TCRdb retains in-frame clones only, with some absent. Of over 250,000 clones listed, around 79% are singletons. The sample was peripheral blood. Every receptor here comes from a woman older than 75 with acute or convalescent COVID-19.

This clone was observed once. The chain recombines TRBV19 with TRBJ2-6; D remains ambiguous. The CDR3 loop spans 15 amino acids. The V gene's germline CDR1 is LNHDA and CDR2 SQIVND (reference sequence). V was shortened by 5 bases and J by 0 bases, with 8 bases between the two germline ends. CDR3 DNA: TGTGCCAGTAGTTCTATGTCCTCTGGGGCCAACGTCCTGACTTTC. It codes for CASSSMSSGANVLTF.

The rearrangement joins TRBV11-3 to TRBJ2-1; TRBD2 agrees at 13 bases. The CDR3 consists of 16 residues. Germline CDR1 and CDR2: SGHNT and YENEEA. Trimming removed 3 bases from V and 8 bases from J; junction bases left unmatched: 7. The CDR3 reads CASSLRGTSGTYEQFF. The CDR3 DNA reads TGTGCCAGCAGCTTGAGGGGGACTAGCGGGACTTATGAGCAGTTCTTC.

The chain links TRBV19 to TRBJ2-1; TRBD2 aligns across 12 bases. The CDR3 sequence is 20 residues long. Trimming took 5 bases from V and 8 from J; bases not matched to a gene: 22. Germline V CDR1 and CDR2: LNHDA, SQIVND (reference sequence). The DNA for the CDR3 is TGTGCCAGTAGTCCAAGCCTCGATCTAGCGGGAGGGCCGGTTTTAGATGAGCAGTTCTTC. This translates into CASSPSLDLAGGPVLDEQFF.

The chain's CDR3 is CASSLGPRFVSYNSPLHF. The CDR3 DNA reads as TGTGCCAGCAGCTTGGGTCCCCGGTTTGTGTCCTATAATTCACCCCTCCACTTT. The chain couples TRBV5-5 to TRBJ1-6, with D unclear. The length of the CDR3 is 18 residues. Germline CDR1 reads SGHKS; CDR2 reads YYEKEE (reference sequence). The V end lost 0 bases, the J end lost 1 base, and 14 bases lay between the germline ends. Looking up the rest from reference TRBV5-5 and TRBJ1-6 gives the full variable domain: DAGVTQSPTHLIKTRGQQVTLRCSPISGHKSVSWYQQVLGQGPQFIFQYYEKEERGRGNFPDRFSARQFPNYSSELNVNALLLGDSALYLCASSLGPRFVSYNSPLHFGNGTRLTVT.

In its sample, this clone was seen once. The gene calls are TRBV6-5 and TRBJ2-3, with D tentatively TRBD2 (6 bases). The CDR3 contains 14 residues. Trimming stripped 2 bases from V and 7 bases from J, with 13 bases between. Germline CDR1 and CDR2: MNHEY and SVGAGI. This CDR3 reads CASSYPGRENTQYF. The CDR3 region has the DNA TGTGCCAGCAGTTACCCCGGGCGGGAAAATACGCAGTATTTT.

The chain employs TRBV5-4 and TRBJ1-1; a weak D match, TRBD1 (6 bases). CDR3 length: 15 residues. Deletions cut 2 bases from V and 5 bases from J, with 16 bases between. Germline values: CDR1 SGHNT, CDR2 YYREEE (reference sequence). CDR3 nucleotide sequence: TGTGCCAGCAGCTTACAAAAAGGGGGAGCAACTGAAGCTTTCTTT. The encoded protein is CASSLQKGGATEAFF.

The chain carries TRBV27 and TRBJ2-7; tentative D call: TRBD2 (6 bases). Germline-derived CDR1 and CDR2 are MNHEY and SMNVEV (reference sequence). The CDR3 runs 13 residues. The ends were cut back, 3 bases at V and 5 bases at J, with 11 bases in the middle. As DNA, the CDR3 is TGTGCCAGCAGTTTCTGGGGGGTAGACGAGCAGTACTTC. Translated, it gives CASSFWGVDEQYF.

This chain links TRBV3-1 (or the pseudogene TRBV3-2) with TRBJ1-2; maybe TRBD1 (5 bases). This CDR3 region has 14 residues. Germline V gene lookup returns CDR1 LGHDT and CDR2 YNNKEL (reference sequence). Deletions cut 6 bases from V and 0 bases from J, with 11 bases between. Written as DNA, the CDR3 is TGTGCCAGCAGGATTAGGGGATCTAACTATGGCTACACCTTC. This codes for CASRIRGSNYGYTF.

This chain uses TRBV6-4 with TRBJ2-1; 7 nucleotides line up with TRBD2. CDR3 length: 15 residues. The germline V gene has CDR1 MRHNA and CDR2 SNTAGT. With V trimmed by 5 bases and J by 3 bases, 7 bases remained unmatched. This chain's CDR3 is CASSTDPGGYNEQFF. For the CDR3, the DNA is TGTGCCAGCAGTACCGATCCGGGGGGCTACAATGAGCAGTTCTTC.

The chain carries TRBV30 and TRBJ1-5; maybe TRBD1 (5 bases). Looked up from germline, CDR1 is GTSNPN and CDR2 is SVGIG (reference sequence). The CDR3 covers 13 residues. The ends were cut back, 5 bases at V and 2 bases at J, with 10 bases in the middle. Here the CDR3 reads CAWGGGGNQPQHF. The DNA for the CDR3 is TGTGCCTGGGGCGGGGGGGGCAATCAGCCCCAGCATTTT.

This rearrangement joins TRBV5-4 to TRBJ1-4, with 9 positions matching TRBD1. Per the germline V gene, CDR1 is SGHNT and CDR2 is YYREEE (reference sequence). V trimming: 4 bases; J trimming: 5 bases; junction bases outside the gene matches: 6. This CDR3 is built from 15 residues. Here the CDR3 DNA reads TGTGCCAGCAGCCCCGGGACAGGGAGGAATGAAAAACTGTTTTTT. Its translation is CASSPGTGRNEKLFF.

This sequence joins TRBV11-2 and TRBJ2-7, with 11 bases fitting TRBD2. Germline CDR1 SGHAT, CDR2 FQNNGV. The CDR3 runs to 14 residues. V lost 6 bases and J lost 7; bases outside the gene matches: 8. The CDR3 loop reads CASSQLAGDQEQYF. The CDR3 DNA is TGTGCCAGCAGTCAACTAGCGGGAGATCAGGAGCAGTACTTC.

The genes are TRBV6-5 and TRBJ1-2; the match to TRBD1 covers 8 bases. V lost 2 bases to trimming and J lost 8 bases; unmatched junction nucleotides: 13. Germline V gene lookup returns CDR1 MNHEY and CDR2 SVGAGI. The CDR3 loop spans 16 amino acids. DNA for the CDR3: TGTGCCAGCAGTTACAGGCGGACAGGGATGAGAGAGGGCTACACCTTC. This codes for CASSYRRTGMREGYTF.

The rearrangement links TRBV10-3 to TRBJ2-7; D unclear. The CDR3 length is 14 residues. Deletions cut 3 bases from V and 5 bases from J, with 14 bases between. The germline CDR1 and CDR2 sequences are ENHRY and SYGVKD. The DNA for the CDR3 is TGTGCCATCAGTGAAGGTAGCTATATCGACGAGCAGTACTTC. Amino acids: CAISEGSYIDEQYF.

The chain carries TRBV6-6 and TRBJ1-6, with 9 bases matching TRBD1. The CDR3 is 15 residues long. Germline-derived CDR1 and CDR2 are MNHNY and SVGAGI (reference sequence). After removal of 2 bases from V and 7 bases from J, the junction contained 3 bases not matched to a gene. CDR3 sequence (DNA): TGTGCCAGCAGTTACGGACAGGGGATCAATTCACCCCTCCACTTT. Its protein is CASSYGQGINSPLHF.

This clone was counted a few times. The chain joins TRBV19 to TRBJ2-1, with 8 bases matching TRBD2. V was pared by 6 bases and J by 0 bases, with 4 bases of the junction left unmatched. CDR1 LNHDA and CDR2 SQIVND come from the germline V gene (reference sequence). This CDR3 comprises 15 residues. The CDR3 DNA reads TGTGCCAGTAGCCCTAGCGGGCGCTCCTACAATGAGCAGTTCTTC. Its protein is CASSPSGRSYNEQFF.

The table lists this clone with a count of one. The chain is built from TRBV2 and TRBJ1-4; D unclear. The CDR3 runs 19 residues. V dropped 4 bases and J dropped 6 bases, with 27 bases sitting between them. The V gene's germline CDR1 is SNHLY and CDR2 FYNNEI. CDR3 sequence reads: CASSGWADPHSDSDEKLFF. DNA for the CDR3: TGTGCCAGCAGTGGCTGGGCGGACCCCCACTCCGATAGCGATGAAAAACTGTTTTTT.

This clone has just one count. V usage is TRBV5-1 and J usage is TRBJ2-7; TRBD1 aligns across 10 bases. Germline loops: CDR1 SGHRS, CDR2 YFSETQ. With V trimmed by 4 bases and J by 6 bases, 7 bases remained unmatched. This CDR3 comprises 14 residues. The CDR3 DNA sequence: TGCGCCAGCAGCGTCCGGGACAGGGGCCTCGAGCAGTACTTC. It specifies CASSVRDRGLEQYF.

The chain has TRBV27 and TRBJ1-1; 9 nucleotides agree with TRBD1. CDR3 length equals 18 residues. V was clipped by 3 bases and J by 4 bases; unmatched bases: 15. Germline CDR1 MNHEY, CDR2 SMNVEV (reference sequence). In DNA, the CDR3 is TGTGCCAGCAGTTTTGGGACAGGGCGCTTGATCCGAGGCACTGAAGCTTTCTTT. Its translation: CASSFGTGRLIRGTEAFF.

The chain recombines TRBV3-1 (or the pseudogene TRBV3-2) with TRBJ1-2; no clear D. This CDR3 contains 15 residues. Trimming removed 0 bases from V and 3 bases from J, with 11 bases in between. CDR1 is LGHDT, CDR2 YNNKEL, per germline (reference sequence). The CDR3 spells CASSQDGLADYGYTF. CDR3 bases: TGTGCCAGCAGCCAAGACGGACTAGCAGACTATGGCTACACCTTC.

The V call is TRBV5-1, the J call TRBJ2-1; the D gene is possibly TRBD1 (6 bases). The CDR3 runs to 15 residues. Trimming pared 6 bases from V and 5 bases from J, leaving 18 bases between. Germline-derived CDR1 and CDR2 are SGHRS and YFSETQ. Written as DNA, the CDR3 is TGCGCCAGCAAAAAGTGGACAGCAGAGAACAATGAGCAGTTCTTC. Translating gives CASKKWTAENNEQFF.

As concerns this clone: Other DNA variants within this sample encode the same CDR3. The CDR3 reads CASSLTGQGGTEAFF. The CDR3 DNA reads as TGCGCCAGCAGCCTGACTGGACAGGGAGGGACTGAAGCTTTCTTT. The chain joins TRBV5-1 to TRBJ1-1; 8 nucleotides agree with TRBD1. Looked up from germline, CDR1 is SGHRS and CDR2 is YFSETQ. This CDR3 comprises 15 residues. Trimming took 4 bases from V and 5 from J; bases not matched to a gene: 10.

This clone was observed a few times. The J gene is TRBJ2-7, the V gene TRBV11-2; perhaps TRBD2 as D (5 bases). The CDR3 contains 13 residues. The V gene's germline CDR1 is SGHAT and CDR2 FQNNGV. V was clipped by 5 bases and J by 3 bases, with 11 bases between them. The CDR3 protein is CASSSPRGYEQYF. In DNA form, the CDR3 reads TGTGCCAGCAGCAGCCCTCGGGGCTACGAGCAGTACTTC.

This clone was seen a few times. This chain joins TRBV7-8 and TRBJ1-4; D unresolved. Germline CDR1 and CDR2: SGHVS and FQNEAQ. Trimming stripped 4 bases from V and 6 bases from J, with 15 bases between. The CDR3 totals 15 residues. CDR3 region: CASSWRLARDEKLFF. The CDR3 DNA reads as TGTGCCAGCAGCTGGAGGCTAGCACGGGATGAAAAACTGTTTTTT.

The chain links TRBV11-1 to TRBJ2-2; maybe TRBD2 (5 bases). The CDR3 covers 15 residues. V lost 1 base, J lost 4 bases, and 10 bases lay in between. Germline V gene data show CDR1 as SGHAT and CDR2 as FQDESV (reference sequence). This chain's CDR3 is CASSLGSAGTGELFF. The CDR3 DNA sequence: TGTGCCAGCAGCTTAGGGTCGGCGGGCACCGGGGAGCTGTTTTTT.

J is TRBJ2-3 and V is TRBV9, with 8 bases fitting TRBD2. Germline V lookup: CDR1 SGDLS, CDR2 YYNGEE. This CDR3 contains 16 residues. The J segment lost 2 bases and the V segment lost 4 bases, leaving 9 bases of the junction unmatched. CDR3 DNA: TGTGCCAGCAGCCCCGTAGCGGGGTCTGTCACAGATACGCAGTATTTT. Protein sequence: CASSPVAGSVTDTQYF.